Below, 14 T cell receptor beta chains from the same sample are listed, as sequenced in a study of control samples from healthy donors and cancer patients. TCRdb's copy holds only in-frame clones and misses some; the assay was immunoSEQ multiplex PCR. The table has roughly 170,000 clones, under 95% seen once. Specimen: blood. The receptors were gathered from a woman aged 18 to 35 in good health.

The CDR3 DNA is TGTGCCAGTAGTATTAACCCAGGATCGGTAACCTATGGCTACACCTTC. Translated: CASSINPGSVTYGYTF. The chain recombines TRBV19 with TRBJ1-2; D gene ambiguous. V was cut by 3 bases and J by 4 bases, with 18 bases left in between. There are 16 residues in the CDR3. The germline gives CDR1 LNHDA, CDR2 SQIVND (reference sequence).

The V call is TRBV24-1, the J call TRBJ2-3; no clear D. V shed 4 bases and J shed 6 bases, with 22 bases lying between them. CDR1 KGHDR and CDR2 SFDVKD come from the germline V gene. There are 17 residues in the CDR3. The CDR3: CATSDSGAPSGVDTQYF. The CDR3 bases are TGTGCCACCAGTGACTCCGGTGCTCCTTCAGGTGTCGATACGCAGTATTTT.

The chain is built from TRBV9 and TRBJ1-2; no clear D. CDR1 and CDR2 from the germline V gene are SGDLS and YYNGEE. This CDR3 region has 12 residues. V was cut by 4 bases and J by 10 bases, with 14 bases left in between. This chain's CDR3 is CASSLGPGYYTF. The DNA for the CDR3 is TGTGCCAGCAGCCTCGGACCGGGGTACTACACCTTC.

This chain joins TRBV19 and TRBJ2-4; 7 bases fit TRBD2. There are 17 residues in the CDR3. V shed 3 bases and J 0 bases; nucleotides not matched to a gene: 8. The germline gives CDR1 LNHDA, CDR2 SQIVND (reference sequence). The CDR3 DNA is TGTGCCAGTAGTATTGAGCGGGATCCGCTAGCCAAAAACATTCAGTACTTC. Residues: CASSIERDPLAKNIQYF.

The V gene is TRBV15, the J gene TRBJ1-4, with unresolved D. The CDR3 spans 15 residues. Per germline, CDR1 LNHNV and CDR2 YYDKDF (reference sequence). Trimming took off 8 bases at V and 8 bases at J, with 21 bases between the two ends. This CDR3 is CATGESPDRREKLFF. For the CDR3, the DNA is TGTGCCACCGGAGAGAGTCCAGATCGTCGGGAAAAACTGTTTTTT.

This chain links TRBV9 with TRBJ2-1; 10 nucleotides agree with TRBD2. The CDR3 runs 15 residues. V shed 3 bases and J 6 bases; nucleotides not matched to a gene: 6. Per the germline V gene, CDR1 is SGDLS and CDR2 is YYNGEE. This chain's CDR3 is CASSALAGATNEQFF. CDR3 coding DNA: TGTGCCAGCAGCGCCCTAGCGGGAGCAACCAATGAGCAGTTCTTC.

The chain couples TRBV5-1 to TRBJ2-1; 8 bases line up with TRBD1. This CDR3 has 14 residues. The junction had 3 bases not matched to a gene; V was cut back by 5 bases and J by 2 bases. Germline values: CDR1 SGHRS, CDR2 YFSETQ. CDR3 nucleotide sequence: TGCGCCAGCAGTAGGGGACAGGCCTACAATGAGCAGTTCTTC. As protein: CASSRGQAYNEQFF.

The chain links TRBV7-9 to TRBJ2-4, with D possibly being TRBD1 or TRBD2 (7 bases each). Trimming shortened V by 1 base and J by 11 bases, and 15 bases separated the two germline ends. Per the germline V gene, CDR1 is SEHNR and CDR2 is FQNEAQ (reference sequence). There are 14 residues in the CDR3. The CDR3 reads CASSLGQGGVVQYF. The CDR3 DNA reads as TGTGCCAGCAGCTTAGGACAGGGAGGGGTGGTTCAGTACTTC. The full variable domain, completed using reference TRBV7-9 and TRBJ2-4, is DTGVSQNPRHKITKRGQNVTFRCDPISEHNRLYWYRQTLGQGPEFLTYFQNEAQLEKSRLLSDRFSAERPKGSFSTLEIQRTEQGDSAMYLCASSLGQGGVVQYFGAGTRLSVL.

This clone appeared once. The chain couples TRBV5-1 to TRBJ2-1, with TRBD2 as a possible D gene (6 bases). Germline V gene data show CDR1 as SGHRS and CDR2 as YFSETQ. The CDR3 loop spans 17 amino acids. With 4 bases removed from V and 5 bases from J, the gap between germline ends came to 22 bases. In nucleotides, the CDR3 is TGCGCCAGCAGCCTACCGGGACTTCTCAAGATAGACAATGAGCAGTTCTTC. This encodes CASSLPGLLKIDNEQFF.

Written as DNA, the CDR3 is TGTGCCAGCAGCTTCGGACTTGGGTCACCCCTCCACTTT. It translates to CASSFGLGSPLHF. J is TRBJ1-6 and V is TRBV11-1; no definite D call. The germline gives CDR1 SGHAT, CDR2 FQDESV (reference sequence). This CDR3 comprises 13 residues. The V gene lost 3 bases and the J gene lost 10 bases, with 10 bases spanning the gap.

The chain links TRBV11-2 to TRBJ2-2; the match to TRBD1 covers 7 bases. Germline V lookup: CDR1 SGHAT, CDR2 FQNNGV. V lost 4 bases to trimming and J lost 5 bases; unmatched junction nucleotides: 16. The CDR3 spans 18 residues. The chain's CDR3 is CASSSDRDPQTGTGELFF. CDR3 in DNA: TGTGCCAGCAGCTCCGACAGGGACCCCCAGACGGGAACCGGGGAGCTGTTTTTT.

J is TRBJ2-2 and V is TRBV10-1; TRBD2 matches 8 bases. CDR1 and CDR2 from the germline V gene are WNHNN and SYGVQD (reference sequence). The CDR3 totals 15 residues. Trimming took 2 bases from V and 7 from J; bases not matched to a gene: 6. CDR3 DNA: TGCGCCAGCAGTGAGAACGGGGGGGCCAACGGGGAGCTGTTTTTT. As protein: CASSENGGANGELFF.

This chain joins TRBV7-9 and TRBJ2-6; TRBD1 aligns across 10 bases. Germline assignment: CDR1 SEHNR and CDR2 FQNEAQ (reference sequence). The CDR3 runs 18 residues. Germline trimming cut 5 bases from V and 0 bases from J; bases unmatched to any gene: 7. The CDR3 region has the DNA TGTGCCAGCAGCAGATCCGGGACAGGGGACTCTGGGGCCAACGTCCTGACTTTC. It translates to CASSRSGTGDSGANVLTF.

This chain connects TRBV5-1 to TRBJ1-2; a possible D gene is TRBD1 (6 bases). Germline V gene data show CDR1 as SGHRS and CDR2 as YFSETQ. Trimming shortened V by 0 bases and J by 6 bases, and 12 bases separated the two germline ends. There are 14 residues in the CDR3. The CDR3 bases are TGCGCCAGCAGCTTGGTCGGCGGGGGGCATGGCTACACCTTC. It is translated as CASSLVGGGHGYTF.